A selection of T cell receptor beta chains follows, all from one sample in a study of cytomegalovirus exposure and HLA in healthy donors. Assay used: immunoSEQ multiplex PCR; TCRdb lists only in-frame clones, some missing. The listing contains around 140,000 clones. Sequenced input: PBMCs. All receptors come from a woman aged 40 to 50 in good health and CMV-seronegative. The CDR3 runs from the conserved cysteine through the conserved F or W. The order of the fields is V gene, CDR3 protein.

TRBV7-6,CASSLGPGEETQYF
TRBV7-9,CASSLVGGDSPLHF
TRBV7-9,CASSLLPRSEAFF
TRBV7-2,CASSFELGGETQYF
TRBV15,CATSPAGQHDYGYTF
TRBV27,CASSLVVSRGETQYF
TRBV6-4,CASSDPKRMALTQGAGEQYF
TRBV9,CASSVGSGASTDTQYF
TRBV6-5,CASSYAGQSYEQYF
TRBV6-4,CASSVDLSTDTQYF